The clone carrying this T cell receptor beta chain was seen a handful of times. The sample originates from a study of identical twins. The CDR3 covers 12 residues. The V end lost 3 bases, the J end lost 7 bases, and 7 bases lay between the germline ends. Germline V CDR1 and CDR2: LGHDT, YNNKEL (reference sequence). TCRdb fed the 5' RACE reads into MiXCR, producing one record per CDR3 protein. The sample yields approximately 220,000 distinct CDR3 sequences, approximately 9% seen once. The TCR sequence derives from a woman aged 18-30 years in good health. This sequence joins TRBV3-1 and TRBJ2-1; no clear D gene. Sequenced input: memory (CD45RO+) T cells sorted from blood. The CDR3 DNA is TGTGCCAGCAGCCATACGGTGAATGAGCAGTTCTTC. Its protein product is CASSHTVNEQFF.